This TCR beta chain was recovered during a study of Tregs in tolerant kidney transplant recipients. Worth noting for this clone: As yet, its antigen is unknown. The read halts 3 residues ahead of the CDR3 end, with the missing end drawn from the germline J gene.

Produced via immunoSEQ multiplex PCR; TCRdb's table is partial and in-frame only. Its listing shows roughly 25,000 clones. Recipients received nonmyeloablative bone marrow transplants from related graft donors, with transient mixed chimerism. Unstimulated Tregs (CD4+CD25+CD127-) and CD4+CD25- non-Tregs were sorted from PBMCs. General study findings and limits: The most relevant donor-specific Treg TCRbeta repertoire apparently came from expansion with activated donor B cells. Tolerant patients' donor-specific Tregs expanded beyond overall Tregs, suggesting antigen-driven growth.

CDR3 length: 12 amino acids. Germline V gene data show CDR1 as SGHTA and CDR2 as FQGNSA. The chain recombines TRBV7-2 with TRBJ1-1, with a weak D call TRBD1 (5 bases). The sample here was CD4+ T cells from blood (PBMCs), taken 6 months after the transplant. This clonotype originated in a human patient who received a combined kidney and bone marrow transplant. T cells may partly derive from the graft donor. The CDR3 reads CASSLVQVGAFF. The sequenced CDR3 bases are TGTGCCAGCAGCTTAGTACAGGTCGGC.